Included here is one T cell receptor (beta chain) sequence, with context. The data were obtained in a study of OX40 agonist ivuxolimab in advanced cancers. Data came from immunoSEQ multiplex PCR; TCRdb stores just in-frame clones and leaves some out. The sample carries tens of thousands of clones, 80% to 90% recorded once. The source was CD4+ or CD8+ T cells sorted from blood, collected in a trial of the OX40 agonist ivuxolimab. The source of this sequence is an adult with an advanced solid tumor such as melanoma, head and neck, liver or kidney cancer.

CDR3 protein: CAWSTSSGRYNEQFF. In DNA form, the CDR3 reads TGTGCCTGGAGTACGTCTAGCGGGAGATACAATGAGCAGTTCTTC. The rearrangement uses TRBV30 and TRBJ2-1; TRBD2 matches at 10 bases. The V gene's germline CDR1 is GTSNPN and CDR2 SVGIG (reference sequence). This CDR3 comprises 15 residues. J was trimmed by 4 bases and V by 2 bases; bases with no gene match: 5.